The rows below give T cell receptor beta chains drawn from one sample of a study of OX40 agonist ivuxolimab in advanced cancers. This table comes from immunoSEQ multiplex PCR, and its TCRdb copy is limited to in-frame clones, with some not included. Among some 37,000 clones listed, 82% were seen once. The sequences come from CD4+ or CD8+ T cells sorted from blood, collected in a trial of the OX40 agonist ivuxolimab. These receptors were collected from an adult with an advanced solid tumor such as melanoma, head and neck, liver or kidney cancer. Each CDR3 is given with its conserved first and last residue. A D gene is named only where the DNA matches it firmly. The size of a clone is reported for some rows only, either as once, few or many, or as a class for expanded clones.

length: 13
V: TRBV9
size: -
D: -
J: TRBJ2-7
DNA: TGTGCCAGCAGCGTGAGCCCCCGCGGCGAGCAGTACTTC
CDR3: CASSVSPRGEQYF

length: 16
V: TRBV27
size: -
D: TRBD2
J: TRBJ2-7
DNA: TGTGCCAGCAGTTTAATAGGGACTAGCGGCTCCTACGAGCAGTACTTC
CDR3: CASSLIGTSGSYEQYF

length: 17
V: TRBV5-1
size: -
D: -
J: TRBJ2-7
DNA: TGCGCCAGCAGCTTGGGGAGGGGCAGGGAAGGATTTAGCGAGCAGTACTTC
CDR3: CASSLGRGREGFSEQYF

length: 16
V: TRBV18
size: few
D: TRBD2
J: TRBJ2-2
DNA: TGTGCCAGCTCACCATGGCTAGCGGGGAACACCGGGGAGCTGTTTTTT
CDR3: CASSPWLAGNTGELFF

length: 15
V: TRBV6-6
size: few
D: -
J: TRBJ2-1
DNA: TGTGCCAGCAGTCCAACCGGGCCGGAATACAATGAGCAGTTCTTC
CDR3: CASSPTGPEYNEQFF

length: 16
V: TRBV5-6
size: -
D: TRBD1
J: TRBJ2-1
DNA: TGTGCCAGCAGCTTTCGATGGGACAGGGACTACAATGAGCAGTTCTTC
CDR3: CASSFRWDRDYNEQFF

length: 13
V: TRBV10-3
size: -
D: -
J: TRBJ2-3
DNA: TGTGCCATCAGCGACAGCGGACCAGATACGCAGTATTTT
CDR3: CAISDSGPDTQYF

length: 16
V: TRBV6-5
size: -
D: -
J: TRBJ2-5
DNA: TGTGCCAGCAGTTACGGGCGGAGATTGGGCCAAGAGACCCAGTACTTC
CDR3: CASSYGRRLGQETQYF

length: 14
V: TRBV28
size: -
D: -
J: TRBJ2-7
DNA: TGTGCCAGCAGTTTAGTGAAATCGGGCTACGAGCAGTACTTC
CDR3: CASSLVKSGYEQYF

length: 17
V: TRBV2
size: few
D: -
J: TRBJ1-4
DNA: TGTGCCAGCAGTGAGGGAGGAAGGGAAGGACTGGGTGAAAAACTGTTTTTT
CDR3: CASSEGGREGLGEKLFF

length: 17
V: TRBV11-3
size: -
D: TRBD2
J: TRBJ2-7
DNA: TGTGCCAGCAGCTTAGCGTATAGACTAGCGGAAACCTACGAGCAGTACTTC
CDR3: CASSLAYRLAETYEQYF

length: 13
V: TRBV15
size: -
D: -
J: TRBJ2-7
DNA: TGTGCCACCAGCAGGGACAGACACTACGAGCAGTACTTC
CDR3: CATSRDRHYEQYF

length: 13
V: TRBV5-6
size: few
D: -
J: TRBJ1-1
DNA: TGTGCCAGCAGCGCGGGGGTGAACACTGAAGCTTTCTTT
CDR3: CASSAGVNTEAFF

length: 15
V: TRBV7-3
size: -
D: -
J: TRBJ2-3
DNA: TGTGCCAGCAGCCTCCAGGGCCCGGGCACAGATACGCAGTATTTT
CDR3: CASSLQGPGTDTQYF

length: 20
V: TRBV5-1
size: -
D: -
J: TRBJ2-3
DNA: TGCGCCAGCAGCTTGGCCAGGGGTTCGGGTCCTTGGGGAGCCACAGATACGCAGTATTTT
CDR3: CASSLARGSGPWGATDTQYF